The T cell receptor (beta chain) under discussion was sequenced for a study of T cell repertoires in cytomegalovirus infection. Study at large: Newly reported HLA-C-restricted and thoroughly characterized HLA-B-restricted CMV epitopes were employed. An indication of both CMV infection and matching HLA type came from public TCR beta signatures. Notes on the study in general: Carriage of CMV together with the relevant HLA was identifiable through cumulative public TCR beta family frequency. Ex vivo responses were dominated by HLA-C-restricted CMV-specific TCR beta clonotypes.

Points on this clonotype: Its antigen remains unknown.

The CDR3 contains 13 residues. Trimming removed 7 bases at V and 6 bases at J, with 13 bases between. The germline V gene has CDR1 ENHRY and CDR2 SYGVKD. MiXCR, applied by TCRdb to the reads, yields one record per CDR3 protein. Here the sample spans some 940,000 distinct CDR3 sequences, roughly 30% being singletons. The chain couples TRBV10-3 to TRBJ1-5; perhaps TRBD1 as D (6 bases). This clonotype originated in a human donor in good health (CMV status not recorded). Some clones in this sample may be carry-over from other donors' samples. This specimen consisted of cultured CD8+ T cells from PBMCs, obtained from culture after CMV antigen stimulation. The DNA of the CDR3 is TGTGCCATCACACAGGAAGGGGGTCAGCCCCAGCATTTT. It is translated as CAITQEGGQPQHF.